This entry features one TCR beta chain sequence. Its antigen is unknown. V gave up 4 bases and J gave up 3 bases, with 11 bases separating them. CDR3 length: 13 amino acids. In germline, CDR1 is SGHKS, CDR2 YYEKEE (reference sequence). This specimen belongs to a study of T-cell memory formation after mild COVID-19. About the research overall: Clustering of TCRs was largely donor specific. General study points: Mostly located in CM and EM were contracting CD4+ clones, with contracting CD8+ clones located in EMRA.

TCRdb re-called the 5' RACE reads through MiXCR, storing one row per CDR3 protein. The sample shows about 310,000 distinct CDR3 sequences, about 15% of them seen only once. This sequence originates from a man in his late teens or twenties who had mild COVID-19 (a few samples of this study predate the infection). Cell type and time point are not known. The sequenced material came from PBMCs or a T cell subset sorted from them (not recorded which). The chain combines TRBV5-5 with TRBJ2-7, with D maybe TRBD2 (5 bases). Written as DNA, the CDR3 is TGTGCCAGCAGCGCCCTACTAGGCTACGAGCAGTACGTC. Its translation is CASSALLGYEQYV.